The 32 T cell receptor beta chains presented below share a single source sample, sequenced in a study of cytomegalovirus exposure and HLA in healthy donors. PCR amplification relied on 60 Vbeta primers (plus 13 Jbeta primers). Libraries were prepared by immunoSEQ multiplex PCR; TCRdb keeps only in-frame clonotypes and omits some of them. The specimen's table records roughly 77,000 clones. The material sequenced was PBMCs. The receptors stem from a man under 40 in good health and CMV-seronegative.

This chain joins TRBV4-2 and TRBJ2-2; D gene uncertain. V lost 1 base and J lost 0, with 3 bases in between. This CDR3 is built from 14 residues. CDR1 is LGHNA, CDR2 YNFKEQ, per germline. DNA for the CDR3: TGTGCCAGCAGCCAAGTAGCGAACACCGGGGAGCTGTTTTTT. Amino acids: CASSQVANTGELFF.

V and J are TRBV5-1 and TRBJ2-1; weak D call: TRBD2 (6 bases). The germline V and J ends were trimmed by 0 bases and 5 bases, with 12 bases remaining between them. The CDR3 runs 15 residues. From germline, CDR1 is SGHRS and CDR2 YFSETQ. DNA of the CDR3: TGCGCCAGCAGCTTGGTACCTAGCGTTAACAATGAGCAGTTCTTC. Protein sequence: CASSLVPSVNNEQFF. Supplemented by reference TRBV5-1 and TRBJ2-1, the full variable domain reads KAGVTQTPRYLIKTRGQQVTLSCSPISGHRSVSWYQQTPGQGLQFLFEYFSETQRNKGNFPGRFSGRQFSNSRSEMNVSTLELGDSALYLCASSLVPSVNNEQFFGPGTRLTVL.

The chain is built from TRBV30 and TRBJ2-1, with 14 bases matching TRBD2. The V and J ends lost 3 bases and 6 bases, in that order; junction bases with no gene match: 4. From germline, CDR1 is GTSNPN and CDR2 SVGIG (reference sequence). CDR3 length: 15 residues. The CDR3 DNA reads as TGTGCCTGGAGAATCGGACTAGCGGGAGGCAATGAGCAGTTCTTC. Amino acid sequence: CAWRIGLAGGNEQFF.

This sequence joins TRBV7-6 and TRBJ2-1; weak D call: TRBD1 (5 bases). This CDR3 is built from 11 residues. CDR1 is SGHVS and CDR2 is FNYEAQ in the germline V gene. Between the trimmed V and J ends, which lost 3 bases and 10 bases, there was a span of 7 bases. CDR3 in amino acids: CASSLKGEQFF. The CDR3 DNA is TGTGCCAGCAGCTTGAAGGGGGAGCAGTTCTTC.

This chain's CDR3 is CASSRGQGEKLFF. CDR3 in DNA: TGCGCCAGCAGCCGGGGACAGGGGGAAAAACTGTTTTTT. V gene TRBV5-1 combines with J gene TRBJ1-4; 10 bases line up with TRBD1. The V segment lost 4 bases and the J segment 8 bases; nucleotides outside the gene matches: 2. The CDR3 length is 13 residues. CDR1 and CDR2 (germline): SGHRS, YFSETQ.

V is TRBV28 and J is TRBJ1-5; TRBD1 matches 9 bases. Germline trimming cut 3 bases from V and 4 bases from J; bases unmatched to any gene: 4. CDR1 and CDR2 (germline): MDHEN, SYDVKM. The CDR3 loop spans 15 amino acids. For the CDR3, the DNA is TGTGCCAGCAGTTTGGTGGGACAGGGTAATCAGCCCCAGCATTTT. Translating gives CASSLVGQGNQPQHF.

This chain joins TRBV7-8 and TRBJ2-7, with D perhaps matching TRBD2 (7 bases). In germline, CDR1 is SGHVS, CDR2 FQNEAQ. The CDR3 consists of 14 residues. Trimming removed 4 bases from V and 3 bases from J, with 13 bases in between. The chain's CDR3 is CASSSLGGVYEQYF. CDR3 in DNA: TGTGCCAGCAGCTCCCTAGGGGGGGTCTACGAGCAGTACTTC. Supplemented by reference TRBV7-8 and TRBJ2-7, the full variable domain reads GAGVSQSPRYKVAKRGQDVALRCDPISGHVSLFWYQQALGQGPEFLTYFQNEAQLDKSGLPSDRFFAERPEGSVSTLKIQRTQQEDSAVYLCASSSLGGVYEQYFGPGTRLTVT.

The rearrangement links TRBV7-3 to TRBJ2-1; the match to TRBD2 covers 14 bases. Losses at the gene ends were 6 bases for V and 5 bases for J; bases not matched to a gene: 6. Germline V gives CDR1 SGHTA, CDR2 FQGTGA. The CDR3 sequence is 16 residues long. The CDR3 bases are TGTGCCAGCAGTAGACTAGCGGGGGGGCAGGACAATGAGCAGTTCTTC. It is translated as CASSRLAGGQDNEQFF.

The chain employs TRBV29-1 and TRBJ1-1; 8 bases align to TRBD1. The trim removed 6 bases at V and 0 bases at J, leaving 9 bases unmatched. This CDR3 comprises 15 residues. The germline V gene has CDR1 SQVTM and CDR2 ANQGSEA. This CDR3 reads CSVAGGWGMNTEAFF. Here the CDR3 DNA reads TGCAGCGTCGCAGGGGGCTGGGGGATGAACACTGAAGCTTTCTTT.

This sequence joins TRBV10-2 and TRBJ2-3; weak D call: TRBD2 (6 bases). The V and J ends lost 3 bases and 0 bases respectively, with 22 bases between them. This CDR3 has 19 residues. The germline V gene has CDR1 WSHSY and CDR2 SAAADI. CDR3: CASSDNRRGSGLSTDTQYF. The CDR3 DNA sequence: TGCGCCAGCAGTGATAATCGCCGGGGTAGCGGTCTTAGCACAGATACGCAGTATTTT.

This sequence joins TRBV5-4 and TRBJ2-7, with TRBD2 matching 9 bases. This CDR3 region has 15 residues. V trimming: 0 bases; J trimming: 6 bases; junction bases outside the gene matches: 7. Germline loops: CDR1 SGHNT, CDR2 YYREEE (reference sequence). CDR3 nucleotide sequence: TGTGCCAGCAGCTTGGGAGTAGCGGGAGATCTCGAGCAGTACTTC. It is translated as CASSLGVAGDLEQYF.

Remarks on this clone: The same CDR3 is also encoded by other DNA sequences in this sample. J is TRBJ2-7 and V is TRBV4-3, with 10 bases identical to TRBD2. V trimming: 5 bases; J trimming: 1 base; junction bases outside the gene matches: 5. This CDR3 region has 15 residues. Germline loops: CDR1 LGHNA, CDR2 YSLEER. The chain's CDR3 is CASSLQREGSYEQYF. CDR3 nucleotides: TGCGCCAGCAGCTTGCAGCGGGAGGGGTCCTACGAGCAGTACTTC.

The chain joins TRBV7-9 to TRBJ1-1; 8 bases line up with TRBD1. The CDR3 runs to 13 residues. CDR1 is SEHNR and CDR2 is FQNEAQ in the germline V gene (reference sequence). Trimming took 11 bases from V and 2 from J; bases not matched to a gene: 7. CDR3 sequence reads: CASGGQDNTEAFF. In DNA, the CDR3 is TGTGCCTCTGGGGGACAGGACAACACTGAAGCTTTCTTT. Drawing the rest from reference TRBV7-9 and TRBJ1-1, the complete variable domain is DTGVSQNPRHKITKRGQNVTFRCDPISEHNRLYWYRQTLGQGPEFLTYFQNEAQLEKSRLLSDRFSAERPKGSFSTLEIQRTEQGDSAMYLCASGGQDNTEAFFGQGTRLTVV.

This rearrangement joins TRBV5-6 to TRBJ2-7, with 8 bases lining up with TRBD1. Per the germline V gene, CDR1 is SGHDT and CDR2 is YYEEEE. The CDR3 runs 14 residues. Trimming cost V 4 bases and J 3 bases; bases outside gene matches: 6. The CDR3 spells CASSLDRADYEQYF. Written as DNA, the CDR3 is TGTGCCAGCAGCCTGGACAGGGCTGACTACGAGCAGTACTTC.

The chain recombines TRBV7-2 with TRBJ2-5, with TRBD1 identical over 11 bases. Trimming cost V 8 bases and J 5 bases; bases outside gene matches: 4. Germline loops: CDR1 SGHTA, CDR2 FQGNSA. CDR3 size: 13 residues. CDR3 sequence reads: CASCRTGGETQYF. DNA for the CDR3: TGTGCCAGCTGTCGGACAGGGGGCGAGACCCAGTACTTC.

This chain links TRBV19 with TRBJ2-1; TRBD1 might be the D (5 bases). CDR3 length: 17 residues. The V end lost 0 bases, the J end lost 5 bases, and 17 bases lay between the germline ends. Germline V CDR1 and CDR2: LNHDA, SQIVND (reference sequence). The CDR3 nucleotides are TGTGCCAGTAGTATAGATCTTCGGCAGGGCGGTGACAATGAGCAGTTCTTC. Amino acids: CASSIDLRQGGDNEQFF.

The chain has TRBV29-1 and TRBJ2-3, with D perhaps TRBD2 (6 bases). The V and J ends lost 7 bases and 3 bases respectively, with 17 bases between them. Germline assignment: CDR1 SQVTM and CDR2 ANQGSEA. This CDR3 has 14 residues. The CDR3 DNA is TGCAGCGCAGAGGGCCCCGGGAGAACAGATACGCAGTATTTT. It codes for CSAEGPGRTDTQYF.

The V and J genes are TRBV6-1 and TRBJ2-1, with 15 nucleotides matching TRBD2. Germline lookup yields CDR1 MNHNS and CDR2 SASEGT. J was trimmed by 9 bases and V by 3 bases; bases with no gene match: 9. This CDR3 spans 17 amino acids. The CDR3 loop reads CASSDFKGLAGGREQFF. CDR3 DNA: TGTGCCAGCAGTGATTTCAAGGGACTAGCGGGAGGACGTGAGCAGTTCTTC.

This chain links TRBV5-1 with TRBJ2-3, with 12 bases identical to TRBD2. The CDR3 covers 16 residues. Unmatched junction bases numbered 7, after V lost 2 bases and J lost 6 bases. The V gene's germline CDR1 is SGHRS and CDR2 YFSETQ. As DNA, the CDR3 is TGCGCCAGCAGCTTACTAGCGGGAGGCCGATCTGATACGCAGTATTTT. Protein product: CASSLLAGGRSDTQYF.

The rearrangement links TRBV4-1 to TRBJ1-2; D perhaps matches TRBD1 (5 bases). The CDR3 has 15 residues. Germline CDR1 is MGHRA and CDR2 is YSYEKL. V lost 3 bases to trimming and J lost 1 base, with 12 bases between them. CDR3 sequence: CASSHPRDFNYGYTF. DNA of the CDR3: TGCGCCAGCAGCCATCCCCGGGACTTTAACTATGGCTACACCTTC.

The chain couples TRBV4-2 to TRBJ1-5; TRBD1 matches at 8 bases. Germline V lookup: CDR1 LGHNA, CDR2 YNFKEQ. V was clipped by 4 bases and J by 1 base; unmatched bases: 3. The CDR3 spans 15 residues. Here the CDR3 DNA reads TGTGCCAGCAGCCGAGGGACAGGCAGCAATCAGCCCCAGCATTTT. It codes for CASSRGTGSNQPQHF.

V gene TRBV29-1 combines with J gene TRBJ1-2, with 8 bases that match TRBD1. V lost 7 bases to trimming and J lost 2 bases; unmatched junction nucleotides: 9. Germline V gene data show CDR1 as SQVTM and CDR2 as ANQGSEA. The CDR3 contains 14 residues. The CDR3 DNA sequence: TGCAGCGCCCGACAGGGGAATTTCAACTATGGCTACACCTTC. It is translated as CSARQGNFNYGYTF.

The rearrangement links TRBV11-3 to TRBJ2-7; no definite D call. The germline gives CDR1 SGHNT, CDR2 YENEEA. The CDR3 spans 13 residues. The V gene lost 5 bases and the J gene lost 7 bases, with 15 bases spanning the gap. CDR3 region: CASSPRLGREQYF. The CDR3 DNA is TGTGCCAGCAGCCCTAGACTGGGTCGGGAGCAGTACTTC.

The chain is built from TRBV5-6 and TRBJ1-4; no reliable D call. V gave up 4 bases and J gave up 4 bases, with 14 bases separating them. The CDR3 runs to 15 residues. Germline V CDR1 and CDR2: SGHDT, YYEEEE. CDR3 region: CASSPREGSNEKLFF. In nucleotides, the CDR3 is TGTGCCAGCAGCCCCCGGGAAGGGAGTAATGAAAAACTGTTTTTT. Together with reference TRBV5-6 and TRBJ1-4, the CDR3 gives the full variable domain: DAGVTQSPTHLIKTRGQQVTLRCSPKSGHDTVSWYQQALGQGPQFIFQYYEEEERQRGNFPDRFSGHQFPNYSSELNVNALLLGDSALYLCASSPREGSNEKLFFGSGTQLSVL.

The chain couples TRBV7-4 to TRBJ2-7; weak D call: TRBD1 (6 bases). V gave up 4 bases and J gave up 1 base, with 17 bases separating them. In germline, CDR1 is SGHVT, CDR2 SQSDAQ. The CDR3 contains 16 residues. CDR3 protein: CASSYRQVGSSYEQYF. CDR3 nucleotides: TGTGCCAGCAGCTATAGACAGGTAGGTTCGTCCTACGAGCAGTACTTC.

The chain is built from TRBV6-1 and TRBJ1-1; D might be TRBD1 (6 bases). In germline, CDR1 is MNHNS, CDR2 SASEGT. V was shortened by 5 bases and J by 7 bases, with 11 bases between the two germline ends. CDR3 length equals 12 residues. In nucleotides, the CDR3 is TGTGCCAGCAGTCAAACAGGGTATGAAGCTTTCTTT. Amino acid sequence: CASSQTGYEAFF.

The rearrangement joins TRBV4-2 to TRBJ1-2; D is perhaps TRBD1 (5 bases). The CDR3 is 21 residues long. Trimming left V 0 bases short and J 4 bases short, with 30 bases between. Germline CDR1 is LGHNA and CDR2 is YNFKEQ. CDR3 sequence: CASSQDSVHRGAGTRIYGYTF. In nucleotides, the CDR3 is TGTGCCAGCAGCCAAGATTCGGTTCATAGGGGTGCAGGAACACGAATCTATGGCTACACCTTC.

The V gene is TRBV27, the J gene TRBJ2-7; possibly TRBD1 for D (6 bases). This CDR3 comprises 14 residues. The V gene's germline CDR1 is MNHEY and CDR2 SMNVEV (reference sequence). The germline V and J ends were trimmed by 5 bases and 0 bases, with 11 bases remaining between them. The CDR3 loop reads CASSRGQSSYEQYF. In DNA, the CDR3 is TGTGCCAGCAGTCGAGGACAGAGCTCCTACGAGCAGTACTTC.

Turning to this clone: At one end the junction does not follow the germline gene, possibly because of a read error. The V gene is TRBV6-5, the J gene TRBJ2-7, with 12 nucleotides matching TRBD1. Germline-derived CDR1 and CDR2 are MNHEY and SVGAGI. The CDR3 is 15 amino acids. The CDR3 sequence is CASSYRGTGGVEQCF. The CDR3 DNA reads as TGTGCCAGCAGTTACCGCGGGACAGGGGGCGTCGAGCAGTGCTTC.

This rearrangement joins TRBV5-1 to TRBJ2-7, with 7 bases identical to TRBD2. Looked up from germline, CDR1 is SGHRS and CDR2 is YFSETQ. The CDR3 extends over 14 amino acids. V lost 0 bases, J lost 4 bases, and 4 bases stayed unmatched. The CDR3 spells CASSLAQGGYEQYF. The CDR3 DNA sequence: TGCGCCAGCAGCTTGGCTCAGGGAGGGTACGAGCAGTACTTC.

A remark on this clone: An end of the junction does not agree with germline; a read error may underlie this. The sample contains more than one DNA sequence encoding this CDR3. V gene TRBV27 combines with J gene TRBJ1-2, with D possibly TRBD1 on 5 matching bases. The germline V gene has CDR1 MNHEY and CDR2 SMNVEV (reference sequence). The CDR3 spans 14 residues. CDR3 in DNA: TGTGCCAGCGGGAACACAGGTGGATACTATGGTTACACCTTC. Translating gives CASGNTGGYYGYTF.

The V gene is TRBV4-1, the J gene TRBJ2-2; 10 nucleotides align to TRBD1. This CDR3 region has 16 residues. Trimming took 6 bases from V and 2 from J; bases not matched to a gene: 6. CDR1 and CDR2 from the germline V gene are MGHRA and YSYEKL. The CDR3 nucleotides read TGCGCCAGCAGGGTCCGGGACAGGGGCAACACCGGGGAGCTGTTTTTT. This codes for CASRVRDRGNTGELFF.